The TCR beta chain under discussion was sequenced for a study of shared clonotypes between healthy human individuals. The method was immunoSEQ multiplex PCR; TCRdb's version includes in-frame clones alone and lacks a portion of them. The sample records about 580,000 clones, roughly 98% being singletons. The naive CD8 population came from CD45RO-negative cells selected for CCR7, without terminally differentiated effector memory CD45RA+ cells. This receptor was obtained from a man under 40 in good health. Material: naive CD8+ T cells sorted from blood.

The CDR3 sequence is CSAVPTGVYGYTF. CDR3 in DNA: TGCAGCGCTGTCCCCACGGGAGTCTATGGCTACACCTTC. The rearrangement links TRBV29-1 to TRBJ1-2; D uncertain. V was shortened by 7 bases and J by 4 bases, with 16 bases between the two germline ends. The CDR3 covers 13 residues. Germline lookup yields CDR1 SQVTM and CDR2 ANQGSEA.